This TCR beta chain appears in the sequencing data of a study of T cell responses to AZD1222 COVID-19 vaccine. Note on this clone: Antigen: not known.

Study-level results: Repertoires in all cases were sampled only once the peak T cell response had passed. Spike-specific TCR repertoires showed rising breadth and depth after two AZD1222 doses. Per reports, nearly half of all spike-specific TCRs target regions that are unmutated in variants.

Sequencing used immunoSEQ multiplex PCR; TCRdb keeps in-frame clones, though not all of them. The sample lists 84,000 or so clones; roughly 90% were seen once. The CDR3 consists of 17 residues. V shed 0 bases and J shed 4 bases, with 15 bases lying between them. The V gene's germline CDR1 is SGHTA and CDR2 FQGNSA. Sequenced material: peripheral blood, taken on day 0 of AZD1222 vaccination. The chain has TRBV7-2 and TRBJ2-2, with D tentatively TRBD2 (6 bases). The receptor was derived from an adult in good health. CDR3 sequence: CASSLAGGAFSTGELFF. For the CDR3, the DNA is TGTGCCAGCAGCTTAGCGGGCGGGGCCTTTAGCACCGGGGAGCTGTTTTTT.